This TCR beta chain was captured by sequencing in a study of blood T cell repertoires in COVID-19. Study at large: COVID-19 samples, acute and convalescent, were from the United States, Italy and Spain.

The CDR3 contains 16 residues. V lost 4 bases, J lost 2 bases, and 7 bases stayed unmatched. This clone came up once. Those enrolled in Seattle joined during active infection and were followed longitudinally afterward. Only in-frame clones appear in the TCRdb table, and some are missing; sequencing was by immunoSEQ multiplex PCR. The sample contains 150,000 or so clones, approximately 93% of which appear only once. The receptor comes from a woman aged 60-70 years with COVID-19, enrolled during active disease. The chain links TRBV23-1 to TRBJ1-5; 8 bases match TRBD1. TRBV23-1 is treated as an ORF (open reading frame) with a function not yet certain. What was sequenced was peripheral blood. CDR3 in DNA: TGCGCCAGCAGTCTCACGGACAGGGTGGGCAATCAGCCCCAGCATTTT. This encodes CASSLTDRVGNQPQHF.